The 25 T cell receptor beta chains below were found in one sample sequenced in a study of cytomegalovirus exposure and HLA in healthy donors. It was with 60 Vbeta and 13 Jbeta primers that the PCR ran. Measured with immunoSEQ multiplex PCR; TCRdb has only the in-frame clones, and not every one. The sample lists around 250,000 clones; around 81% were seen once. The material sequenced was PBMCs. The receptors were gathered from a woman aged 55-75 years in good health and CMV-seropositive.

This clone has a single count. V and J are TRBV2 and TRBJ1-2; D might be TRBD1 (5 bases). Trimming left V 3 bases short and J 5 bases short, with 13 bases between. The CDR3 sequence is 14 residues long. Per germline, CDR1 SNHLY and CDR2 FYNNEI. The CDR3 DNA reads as TGTGCCAGCAGTGATCCCAGGGCAACGTATGGCTACACCTTC. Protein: CASSDPRATYGYTF.

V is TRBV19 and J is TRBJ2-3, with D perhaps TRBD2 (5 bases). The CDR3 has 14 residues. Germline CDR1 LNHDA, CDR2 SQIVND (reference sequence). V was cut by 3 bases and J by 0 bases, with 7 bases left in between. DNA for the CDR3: TGTGCCAGTAGTATCCGGGGTAGCACAGATACGCAGTATTTT. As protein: CASSIRGSTDTQYF.

CDR3 amino acids: CASSPTSGMTDTQYF. As DNA, the CDR3 is TGTGCCAGTAGCCCGACTAGCGGGATGACAGATACGCAGTATTTT. The V call is TRBV19, the J call TRBJ2-3; 11 bases agree with TRBD2. The CDR3 has 15 residues. Losses at the gene ends were 6 bases for V and 3 bases for J; bases not matched to a gene: 5. CDR1 and CDR2 (germline): LNHDA, SQIVND (reference sequence).

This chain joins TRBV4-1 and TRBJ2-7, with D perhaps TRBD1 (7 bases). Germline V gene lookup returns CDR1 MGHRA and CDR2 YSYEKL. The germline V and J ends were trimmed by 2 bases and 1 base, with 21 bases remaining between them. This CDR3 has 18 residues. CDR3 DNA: TGCGCCAGCAGCCAAACCCTACGACACAGGGGAGGTTCCTACGAGCAGTACTTC. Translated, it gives CASSQTLRHRGGSYEQYF.

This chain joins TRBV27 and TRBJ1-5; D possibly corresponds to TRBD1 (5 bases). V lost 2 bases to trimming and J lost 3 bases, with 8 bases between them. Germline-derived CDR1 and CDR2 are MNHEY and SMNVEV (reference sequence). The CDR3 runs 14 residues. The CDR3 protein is CASSLKGFNQPQHF. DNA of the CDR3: TGTGCCAGCAGTTTAAAGGGGTTCAATCAGCCCCAGCATTTT.

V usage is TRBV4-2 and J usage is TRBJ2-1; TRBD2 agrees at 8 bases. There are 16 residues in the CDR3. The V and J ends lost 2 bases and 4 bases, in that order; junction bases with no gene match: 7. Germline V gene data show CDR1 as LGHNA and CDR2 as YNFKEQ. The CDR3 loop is CASSQSYREGYNEQFF. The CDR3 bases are TGTGCCAGCAGCCAATCTTACCGGGAGGGTTACAATGAGCAGTTCTTC.

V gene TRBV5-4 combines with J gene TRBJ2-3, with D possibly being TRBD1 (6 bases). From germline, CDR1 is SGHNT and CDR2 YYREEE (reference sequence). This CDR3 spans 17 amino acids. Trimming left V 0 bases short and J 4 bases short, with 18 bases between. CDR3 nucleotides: TGTGCCAGCAGCTTGGAAGGGGGACCCATGGGTGCAGATACGCAGTATTTT. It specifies CASSLEGGPMGADTQYF.

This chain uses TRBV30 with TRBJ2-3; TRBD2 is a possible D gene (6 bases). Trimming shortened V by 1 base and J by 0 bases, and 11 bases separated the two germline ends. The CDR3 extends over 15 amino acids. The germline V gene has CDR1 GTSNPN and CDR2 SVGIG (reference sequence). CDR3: CAWSGLAVSTDTQYF. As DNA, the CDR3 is TGTGCCTGGAGTGGATTAGCGGTTAGCACAGATACGCAGTATTTT. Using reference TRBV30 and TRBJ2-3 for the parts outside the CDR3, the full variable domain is SQTIHQWPATLVQPVGSPLSLECTVEGTSNPNLYWYRQAAGRGLQLLFYSVGIGQISSEVPQNLSASRPQDRQFILSSKKLLLSDSGFYLCAWSGLAVSTDTQYFGPGTRLTVL.

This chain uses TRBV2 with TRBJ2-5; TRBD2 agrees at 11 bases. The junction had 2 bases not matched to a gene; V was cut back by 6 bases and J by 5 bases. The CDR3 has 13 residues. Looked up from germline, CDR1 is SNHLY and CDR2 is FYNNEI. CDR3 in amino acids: CASRLAGAETQYF. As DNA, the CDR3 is TGTGCCAGCAGACTAGCGGGAGCGGAGACCCAGTACTTC.

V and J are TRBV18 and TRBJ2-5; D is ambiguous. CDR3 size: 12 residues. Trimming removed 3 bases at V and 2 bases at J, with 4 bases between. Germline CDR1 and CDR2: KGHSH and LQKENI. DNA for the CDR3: TGTGCCAGCTCACCCGGGCAAGAGACCCAGTACTTC. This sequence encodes CASSPGQETQYF.

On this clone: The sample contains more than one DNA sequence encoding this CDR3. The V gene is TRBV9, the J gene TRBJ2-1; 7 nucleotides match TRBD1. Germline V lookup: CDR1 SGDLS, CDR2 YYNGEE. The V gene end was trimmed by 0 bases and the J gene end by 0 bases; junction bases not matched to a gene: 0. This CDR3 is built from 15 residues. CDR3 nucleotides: TGTGCCAGCAGCGTAGCAGGGGGCTCCTACAATGAGCAGTTCTTC. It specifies CASSVAGGSYNEQFF.

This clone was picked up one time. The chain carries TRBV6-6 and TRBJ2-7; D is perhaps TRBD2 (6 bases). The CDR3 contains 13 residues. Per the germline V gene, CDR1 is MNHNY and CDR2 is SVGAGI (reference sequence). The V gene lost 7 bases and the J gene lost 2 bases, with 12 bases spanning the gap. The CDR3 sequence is CASNPGDPYEQYF. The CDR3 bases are TGTGCCAGCAACCCGGGAGACCCCTACGAGCAGTACTTC.

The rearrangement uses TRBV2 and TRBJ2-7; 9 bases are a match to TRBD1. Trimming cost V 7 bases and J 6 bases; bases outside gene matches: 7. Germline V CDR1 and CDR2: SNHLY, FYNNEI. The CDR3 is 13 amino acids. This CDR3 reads CASKGDRVGEQYF. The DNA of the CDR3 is TGTGCCAGCAAGGGGGACAGGGTTGGCGAGCAGTACTTC.

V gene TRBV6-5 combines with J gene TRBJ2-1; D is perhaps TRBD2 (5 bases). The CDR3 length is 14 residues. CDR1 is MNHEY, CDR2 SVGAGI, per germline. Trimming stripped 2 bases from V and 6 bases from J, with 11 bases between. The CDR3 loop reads CASSYRGPSNEQFF. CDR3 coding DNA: TGTGCCAGCAGTTACAGAGGGCCGAGCAATGAGCAGTTCTTC.

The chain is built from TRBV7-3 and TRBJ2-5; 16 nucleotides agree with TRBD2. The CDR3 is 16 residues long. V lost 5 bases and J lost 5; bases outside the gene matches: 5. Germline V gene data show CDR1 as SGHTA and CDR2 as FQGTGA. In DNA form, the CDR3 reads TGTGCCAGCAGCCAAGGGACTAGCGGGAGGGCTGAGACCCAGTACTTC. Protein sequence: CASSQGTSGRAETQYF.

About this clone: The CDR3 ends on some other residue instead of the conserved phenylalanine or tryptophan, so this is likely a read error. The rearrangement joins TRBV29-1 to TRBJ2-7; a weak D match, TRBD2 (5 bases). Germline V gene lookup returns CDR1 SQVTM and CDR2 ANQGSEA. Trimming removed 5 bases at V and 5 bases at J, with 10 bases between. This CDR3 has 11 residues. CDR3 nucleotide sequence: TGCAGCGTTCTTCGACTAAACGAGCAGTACCTC. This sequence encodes CSVLRLNEQYL.

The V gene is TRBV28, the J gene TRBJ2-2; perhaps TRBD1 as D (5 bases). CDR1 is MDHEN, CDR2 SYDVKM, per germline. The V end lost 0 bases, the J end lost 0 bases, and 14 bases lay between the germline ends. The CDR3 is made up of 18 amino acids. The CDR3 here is CASSLWQGHNANTGELFF. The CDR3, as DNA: TGTGCCAGCAGTTTATGGCAGGGCCACAACGCGAACACCGGGGAGCTGTTTTTT.

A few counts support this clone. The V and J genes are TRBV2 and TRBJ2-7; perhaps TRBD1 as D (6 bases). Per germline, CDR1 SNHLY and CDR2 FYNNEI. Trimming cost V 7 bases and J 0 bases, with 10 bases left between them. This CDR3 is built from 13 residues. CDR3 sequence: CASIRDTSYEQYF. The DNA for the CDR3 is TGTGCCAGCATACGGGACACCTCCTACGAGCAGTACTTC.

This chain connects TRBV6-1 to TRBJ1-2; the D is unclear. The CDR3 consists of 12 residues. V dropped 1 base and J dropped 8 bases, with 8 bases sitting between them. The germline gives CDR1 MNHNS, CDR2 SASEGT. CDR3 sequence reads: CASSEEEVGYTF. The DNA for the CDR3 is TGTGCCAGCAGTGAAGAGGAGGTGGGCTACACCTTC.

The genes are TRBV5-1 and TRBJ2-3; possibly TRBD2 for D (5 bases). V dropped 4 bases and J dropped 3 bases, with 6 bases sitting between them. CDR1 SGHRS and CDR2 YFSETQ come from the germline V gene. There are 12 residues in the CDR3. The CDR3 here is CASSQRTDTQYF. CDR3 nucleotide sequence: TGCGCCAGCAGCCAGCGGACAGATACGCAGTATTTT. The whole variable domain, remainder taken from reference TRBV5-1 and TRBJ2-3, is KAGVTQTPRYLIKTRGQQVTLSCSPISGHRSVSWYQQTPGQGLQFLFEYFSETQRNKGNFPGRFSGRQFSNSRSEMNVSTLELGDSALYLCASSQRTDTQYFGPGTRLTVL.

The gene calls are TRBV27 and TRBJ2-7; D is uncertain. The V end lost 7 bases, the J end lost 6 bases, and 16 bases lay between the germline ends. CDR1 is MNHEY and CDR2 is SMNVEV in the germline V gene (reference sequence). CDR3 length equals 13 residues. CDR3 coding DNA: TGTGCCAGCACCCCCCCCTCGAGATCCGAGCAGTACTTC. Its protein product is CASTPPSRSEQYF.

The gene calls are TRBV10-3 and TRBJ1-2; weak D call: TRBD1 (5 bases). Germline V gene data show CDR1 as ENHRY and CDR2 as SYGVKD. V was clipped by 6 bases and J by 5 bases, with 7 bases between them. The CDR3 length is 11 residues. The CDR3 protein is CAISGGYGYTF. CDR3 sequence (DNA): TGTGCCATCAGCGGGGGGTATGGCTACACCTTC.

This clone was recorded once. The CDR3 DNA reads TGCGCCAGCAGCCAGACTAGCGGGAGGTGGAATGAGCAGTTCTTC. Translation: CASSQTSGRWNEQFF. The chain recombines TRBV4-1 with TRBJ2-1; 13 positions agree with TRBD2. The CDR3 consists of 15 residues. CDR1 MGHRA and CDR2 YSYEKL come from the germline V gene. V was clipped by 3 bases and J by 7 bases; unmatched bases: 3.

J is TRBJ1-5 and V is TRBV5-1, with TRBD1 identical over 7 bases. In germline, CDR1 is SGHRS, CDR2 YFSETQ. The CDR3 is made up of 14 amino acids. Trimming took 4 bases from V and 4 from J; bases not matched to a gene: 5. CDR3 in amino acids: CASSTGDRNQPQHF. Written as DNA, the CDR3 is TGCGCCAGCAGCACAGGGGACAGAAATCAGCCCCAGCATTTT.

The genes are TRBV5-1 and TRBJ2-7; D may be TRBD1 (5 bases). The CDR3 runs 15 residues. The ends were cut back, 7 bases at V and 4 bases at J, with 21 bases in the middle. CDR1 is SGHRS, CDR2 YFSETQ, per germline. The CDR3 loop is CASWVGGRESYEQYF. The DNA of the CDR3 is TGCGCCAGCTGGGTCGGTGGCAGGGAATCTTACGAGCAGTACTTC.